A single sample gave rise to the 25 T cell receptor beta chains below, sequenced in a study of cytomegalovirus exposure and HLA in healthy donors. The primer mix had 60 Vbeta and 13 Jbeta primers. Data came from immunoSEQ multiplex PCR; TCRdb stores just in-frame clones and leaves some out. In the table there are approximately 130,000 clones, about 82% of which are singletons. The sample consisted of PBMCs. The receptors come from a female donor in good health and CMV-seropositive.

The gene calls are TRBV5-5 and TRBJ2-1, with D possibly being TRBD1 (5 bases). CDR3 length: 14 residues. The V and J ends lost 2 bases and 5 bases respectively, with 11 bases between them. From germline, CDR1 is SGHKS and CDR2 YYEKEE (reference sequence). The CDR3 DNA reads as TGTGCCAGCAGCTTTAGCAGGGTAGACAATGAGCAGTTCTTC. This encodes CASSFSRVDNEQFF.

The V gene is TRBV6-1, the J gene TRBJ2-1; a weak D match, TRBD2 (6 bases). V was clipped by 1 base and J by 4 bases, with 14 bases between them. Looked up from germline, CDR1 is MNHNS and CDR2 is SASEGT. This CDR3 contains 16 residues. The CDR3 spells CASSEEGGTWYNEQFF. The DNA for the CDR3 is TGTGCCAGCAGTGAAGAGGGCGGGACTTGGTACAATGAGCAGTTCTTC.

The chain employs TRBV7-9 and TRBJ2-5; D is perhaps TRBD1 (6 bases). CDR3 length equals 15 residues. V lost 4 bases and J lost 5, with 17 bases in between. Germline CDR1 is SEHNR and CDR2 is FQNEAQ (reference sequence). This CDR3 reads CASSSGQTIYETQYF. The CDR3 coding sequence is TGTGCCAGCAGCTCTGGACAGACGATCTACGAGACCCAGTACTTC.

V and J are TRBV9 and TRBJ1-1, with D uncertain. This CDR3 has 13 residues. Per germline, CDR1 SGDLS and CDR2 YYNGEE. V lost 2 bases, J lost 6 bases, and 11 bases lay in between. As DNA, the CDR3 is TGTGCCAGCAGCGTGGAGTTACACGCTGAAGCTTTCTTT. Amino acid sequence: CASSVELHAEAFF. Filled out from reference TRBV9 and TRBJ1-1, the complete variable domain reads DSGVTQTPKHLITATGQRVTLRCSPRSGDLSVYWYQQSLDQGLQFLIQYYNGEERAKGNILERFSAQQFPDLHSELNLSSLELGDSALYFCASSVELHAEAFFGQGTRLTVV.

The V and J genes are TRBV9 and TRBJ1-6, with a weak D call TRBD1 (6 bases). CDR1 and CDR2 (germline): SGDLS, YYNGEE. The CDR3 is 13 amino acids. Trimming left V 3 bases short and J 11 bases short, with 12 bases between. The CDR3 loop reads CASSAWTVPPLHF. The CDR3 region has the DNA TGTGCCAGCAGCGCCTGGACAGTCCCACCCCTCCACTTT.

V and J are TRBV5-6 and TRBJ1-1; TRBD1 is a possible D gene (5 bases). Germline loops: CDR1 SGHDT, CDR2 YYEEEE. This CDR3 has 14 residues. The germline V and J ends were trimmed by 1 base and 5 bases, with 12 bases remaining between them. CDR3 in amino acids: CASSLWQGVTEAFF. In nucleotides, the CDR3 is TGTGCCAGCAGCTTGTGGCAGGGTGTAACTGAAGCTTTCTTT.

The rearrangement uses TRBV5-5 and TRBJ1-1; TRBD1 aligns across 7 bases. Per the germline V gene, CDR1 is SGHKS and CDR2 is YYEKEE (reference sequence). CDR3 size: 15 residues. The ends lost 6 bases at V and 6 bases at J; junction bases unmatched: 14. The CDR3 DNA is TGTGCCAGCACCCCACCAGGGACAGTCATCTCTGAAGCTTTCTTT. Amino acid sequence: CASTPPGTVISEAFF.

The rearrangement uses TRBV18 and TRBJ1-3, with TRBD1 matching 7 bases. V shed 3 bases and J 4 bases; nucleotides not matched to a gene: 3. Germline-derived CDR1 and CDR2 are KGHSH and LQKENI. CDR3 size: 14 residues. CDR3 loop: CASSPGTVGNTIYF. The CDR3 coding sequence is TGTGCCAGCTCACCGGGGACAGTCGGAAACACCATATATTTT.

The chain carries TRBV6-1 and TRBJ1-6; D is perhaps TRBD1 (5 bases). Looked up from germline, CDR1 is MNHNS and CDR2 is SASEGT. Trimming removed 2 bases from V and 11 bases from J, with 13 bases in between. The CDR3 has 14 amino acids. DNA for the CDR3: TGTGCCAGCAGTGAACCAGGGTCCTTCCCACCCCTCCACTTT. Translated: CASSEPGSFPPLHF.

The chain links TRBV6-5 to TRBJ2-2; 12 bases line up with TRBD2. Germline CDR1 MNHEY, CDR2 SVGAGI. V was clipped by 8 bases and J by 5 bases; unmatched bases: 3. This CDR3 is 14 amino acids long. CDR3 residues: CASHTSGGTGELFF. The CDR3 nucleotides read TGTGCCAGCCACACTAGCGGGGGGACCGGGGAGCTGTTTTTT.

The DNA of the CDR3 is TGTGCCAGCAGTCTCGGCGGGGGGGCCGCAGATACGCAGTATTTT. Residues: CASSLGGGAADTQYF. This chain links TRBV2 with TRBJ2-3, with 9 bases fitting TRBD2. The CDR3 length is 15 residues. Germline values: CDR1 SNHLY, CDR2 FYNNEI. V trimming: 5 bases; J trimming: 4 bases; junction bases outside the gene matches: 7.

The chain employs TRBV6-1 and TRBJ2-5; the D gene is possibly TRBD2 (7 bases). Trimming removed 0 bases at V and 5 bases at J, with 16 bases between. The CDR3 covers 16 residues. CDR1 is MNHNS, CDR2 SASEGT, per germline. The CDR3, as DNA: TGTGCCAGCAGTGAAGCTAGGCGGGGGAGGGGGGAGACCCAGTACTTC. Translated: CASSEARRGRGETQYF.

CDR3 in amino acids: CASSLSQGLQTEAFF. The CDR3 coding sequence is TGTGCCAGCAGCTTATCTCAGGGGCTTCAAACTGAAGCTTTCTTT. V is TRBV7-2 and J is TRBJ1-1; possibly TRBD1 for D (6 bases). The germline V gene encodes CDR1 SGHTA and CDR2 FQGNSA. V was trimmed by 2 bases and J by 5 bases, leaving 15 bases between them. This CDR3 is 15 amino acids long.

The CDR3 here is CSAEGASTDTQYF. CDR3 sequence (DNA): TGCAGCGCTGAGGGGGCCAGCACAGATACGCAGTATTTT. J is TRBJ2-3 and V is TRBV29-1, with 7 bases fitting TRBD1. Per the germline V gene, CDR1 is SQVTM and CDR2 is ANQGSEA. CDR3 length: 13 residues. The trim removed 7 bases at V and 0 bases at J, leaving 4 bases unmatched.

The chain uses TRBV14 and TRBJ2-7, with a possible D match to TRBD1 (5 bases). Between the trimmed V and J ends, which lost 1 base and 2 bases, there was a span of 12 bases. CDR3 length equals 15 residues. Germline CDR1 is SGHDN and CDR2 is FVKESK. As DNA, the CDR3 is TGTGCCAGCAGCCAAGTTAGGACATCTCCCTACGAGCAGTACTTC. This translates into CASSQVRTSPYEQYF.

This rearrangement joins TRBV5-5 to TRBJ1-2; TRBD1 matches at 8 bases. Germline values: CDR1 SGHKS, CDR2 YYEKEE (reference sequence). The CDR3 contains 13 residues. V was pared by 4 bases and J by 4 bases, with 3 bases of the junction left unmatched. The CDR3 spells CASSPGGVYGYTF. The CDR3 DNA reads TGTGCCAGCAGCCCAGGGGGCGTCTATGGCTACACCTTC.

The J gene is TRBJ2-3, the V gene TRBV10-2, with 8 bases identical to TRBD2. CDR1 is WSHSY and CDR2 is SAAADI in the germline V gene. V was pared by 6 bases and J by 5 bases, with 7 bases of the junction left unmatched. CDR3 size: 14 residues. The CDR3 nucleotides read TGCGCCAGCAGAGCCCCAGCGGGGGTAGATACGCAGTATTTT. It yields the protein CASRAPAGVDTQYF.

This chain uses TRBV13 with TRBJ1-1, with D perhaps TRBD1 (5 bases). The CDR3 extends over 17 amino acids. V shed 2 bases and J shed 0 bases, with 16 bases lying between them. CDR1 is PRHDT and CDR2 is FYEKMQ in the germline V gene (reference sequence). CDR3 bases: TGTGCCAGCAGCTTAAGAACAGGTAAACTCATGAACACTGAAGCTTTCTTT. Protein: CASSLRTGKLMNTEAFF.

The chain links TRBV6-5 to TRBJ1-4, with TRBD1 as a possible D gene (5 bases). V lost 0 bases and J 0 bases, leaving 8 bases between the germline ends. The CDR3 loop spans 16 amino acids. Germline V CDR1 and CDR2: MNHEY, SVGAGI. CDR3 nucleotides: TGTGCCAGCAGTTACTCGACAGTCGCAACTAATGAAAAACTGTTTTTT. Amino acid sequence: CASSYSTVATNEKLFF.

The chain carries TRBV2 and TRBJ1-2; D perhaps matches TRBD1 (6 bases). Germline-derived CDR1 and CDR2 are SNHLY and FYNNEI. The CDR3 extends over 15 amino acids. V dropped 2 bases and J dropped 8 bases, with 18 bases sitting between them. Here the CDR3 reads CASSEYGEMTGGYTF. The DNA of the CDR3 is TGTGCCAGCAGTGAATACGGGGAGATGACAGGAGGCTACACCTTC.

The chain is built from TRBV28 and TRBJ1-6; 7 nucleotides line up with TRBD1. Unmatched junction bases numbered 15, after V lost 6 bases and J lost 10 bases. From germline, CDR1 is MDHEN and CDR2 SYDVKM. The length of the CDR3 is 16 residues. CDR3 bases: TGTGCCAGCAGCCGGACCCTTACAGGGGCTGGGTCACCCCTCCACTTT. Its translation: CASSRTLTGAGSPLHF.

The chain is built from TRBV10-2 and TRBJ2-1, with 13 positions matching TRBD2. With V trimmed by 5 bases and J by 4 bases, 2 bases remained unmatched. Per germline, CDR1 WSHSY and CDR2 SAAADI. This CDR3 is built from 15 residues. The CDR3 reads CASSTSGGDYNEQFF. In DNA form, the CDR3 reads TGCGCCAGCAGTACTAGCGGGGGGGATTACAATGAGCAGTTCTTC.

V gene TRBV15 combines with J gene TRBJ1-6; no reliable D call. Germline CDR1 is LNHNV and CDR2 is YYDKDF (reference sequence). V lost 8 bases and J 6 bases, leaving 11 bases between the germline ends. The CDR3 runs to 13 residues. CDR3 residues: CATSGGSNSPLHF. The CDR3 DNA is TGTGCCACCTCGGGCGGGAGTAATTCACCCCTCCACTTT.

The V and J genes are TRBV27 and TRBJ1-1; the D gene is possibly TRBD1 (5 bases). This CDR3 comprises 14 residues. Per the germline V gene, CDR1 is MNHEY and CDR2 is SMNVEV (reference sequence). The V and J ends lost 2 bases and 2 bases respectively, with 9 bases between them. The CDR3 sequence is CASSLRQGNTEAFF. CDR3 bases: TGTGCCAGCAGTTTACGGCAGGGAAACACTGAAGCTTTCTTT.

This clone has just a few counts. Sequence at one end of the junction differs from germline and may be a read error. The chain has TRBV7-9 and TRBJ2-5, with D maybe TRBD2 (6 bases). The CDR3 runs to 17 residues. In germline, CDR1 is SEHNR, CDR2 FQNEAQ (reference sequence). The CDR3 loop is CSSSLVGGGGGTGTQYF. The CDR3 DNA sequence: TGTTCCAGCAGCTTAGTCGGTGGGGGAGGAGGTACGGGGACCCAGTACTTC.